This TCR beta chain emerged from a study of patients and donors after allogeneic stem cell transplantation. Trimming pared 0 bases from V and 0 bases from J, leaving 10 bases between. CDR3 length: 16 amino acids. Germline lookup yields CDR1 SGHRS and CDR2 YFSETQ. TCRdb reanalysed the RT-PCR reads using MiXCR and keeps one entry per CDR3 protein. Among about 200,000 distinct CDR3 sequences, 35% to 45% were seen once, and the ten largest hold around a tenth. The sample consisted of blood, either unsorted or a sorted T cell fraction (not recorded which). This chain links TRBV5-1 with TRBJ1-3; D is unclear. The source of this sequence is a human donor who was either an allogeneic HSCT recipient or a stem cell or donor lymphocyte infusion donor (not recorded which). It is not recorded whose cells these are; they may come from a transplant donor. The CDR3 DNA reads TGCGCCAGCAGCTTGGATGGCACGATCTCTGGAAACACCATATATTTT. Protein sequence: CASSLDGTISGNTIYF.